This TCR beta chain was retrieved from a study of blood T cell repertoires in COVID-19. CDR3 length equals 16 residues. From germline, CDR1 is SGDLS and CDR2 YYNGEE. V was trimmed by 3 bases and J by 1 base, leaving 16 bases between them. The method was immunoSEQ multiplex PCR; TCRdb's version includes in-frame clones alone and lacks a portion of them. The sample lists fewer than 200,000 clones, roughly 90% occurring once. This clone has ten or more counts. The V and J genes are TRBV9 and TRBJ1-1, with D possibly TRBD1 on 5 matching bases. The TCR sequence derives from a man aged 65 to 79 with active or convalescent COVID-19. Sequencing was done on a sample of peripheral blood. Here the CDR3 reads CASSAGGGAGNTEAFF. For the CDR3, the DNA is TGTGCCAGCAGCGCAGGTGGAGGGGCTGGGAACACTGAAGCTTTCTTT.